These T cell receptor beta chains were read from a single sample in a study of blood T cell repertoires in COVID-19. Data came from immunoSEQ multiplex PCR; TCRdb stores just in-frame clones and leaves some out. The sample shows tens of thousands of clones, approximately 80% of them seen only once. Sequencing input: peripheral blood. These receptors were collected from a woman older than 75 with acute or convalescent COVID-19. Both conserved end residues are trimmed from each CDR3. The D gene is left open where the match is weak.

TRBV2,TRBJ2-1,TRBD2,13,ASRERDGRYNEQF
TRBV20-1,TRBJ1-4,NA,9,SAAANEKLF
TRBV3-1/TRBV3-2,TRBJ2-7,NA,12,ASSQVQVSYEQY
TRBV9,TRBJ1-4,TRBD1,11,ASSRDRDEKLF
TRBV2,TRBJ2-2,TRBD1,11,ASRGQGIGELF
TRBV29-1,TRBJ1-2,NA,10,SVESGPGGYT
TRBV18,TRBJ2-7,NA,12,ASSPRRGTYEQY
TRBV5-1,TRBJ2-7,NA,13,ASSFTGSSTYEQY
TRBV6-5,TRBJ2-3,NA,11,ASSHDPGDTQY
TRBV7-9,TRBJ2-7,TRBD2,11,ASISGMGYEQY
TRBV5-4,TRBJ1-4,TRBD1,12,ASSQDRELEKLF
TRBV30,TRBJ2-5,TRBD1,11,AWKGQGRETQY
TRBV20-1,TRBJ2-7,TRBD2,13,SARGLAGSTYEQY
TRBV24-1,TRBJ2-3,TRBD1,13,ATSDGTGTGDTQY
TRBV4-1,TRBJ1-2,TRBD1,15,ASSRGNRDRANYGYT
TRBV11-2,TRBJ2-3,TRBD2,10,ASRGGRDTQY
TRBV18,TRBJ2-3,NA,13,ASSPQGRATDTQY
TRBV29-1,TRBJ2-7,TRBD1,14,SVGGRDRTSSYEQY
TRBV5-1,TRBJ1-1,TRBD1,10,ASSPGTGRAF
TRBV6-5,TRBJ1-1,NA,9,ASRRGTEAF
TRBV2,TRBJ1-4,NA,12,ASTPSRGNEKLF
TRBV6-5,TRBJ1-2,NA,11,ASSYDSNYGYT
TRBV11-2,TRBJ2-3,TRBD1,14,ASSIGQGAPADTQY
TRBV5-4,TRBJ2-7,NA,13,ASSLEAGIAYEQY
TRBV5-1,TRBJ2-1,TRBD2,14,ASSLGPGTGGNEQF